The 14 T cell receptor beta chains presented below share a single source sample, sequenced in a study of blood T cell repertoires in COVID-19. Assay: immunoSEQ multiplex PCR; the TCRdb copy retains only in-frame clones and omits some. The table lists 180,000 or so clones, about 80% of them singletons. Sequenced sample: peripheral blood. Every receptor here comes from a woman aged 45-59 years with active or convalescent COVID-19.

V usage is TRBV7-9 and J usage is TRBJ1-2, with TRBD1 as a possible D gene (5 bases). Germline V CDR1 and CDR2: SEHNR, FQNEAQ (reference sequence). Trimming took 2 bases from V and 2 from J, leaving 12 bases between them. The CDR3 has 15 amino acids. The CDR3 nucleotides read TGTGCCAGCAGCTTAACACGCGACAGAAACTATGGCTACACCTTC. This encodes CASSLTRDRNYGYTF.

The V and J genes are TRBV7-8 and TRBJ1-5, with D possibly being TRBD1 (5 bases). CDR3 length equals 15 residues. The ends were cut back, 1 base at V and 10 bases at J, with 17 bases in the middle. Germline V lookup: CDR1 SGHVS, CDR2 FQNEAQ. CDR3 sequence: CASSLVWGDLGPQHF. CDR3 DNA: TGTGCCAGCAGCTTAGTTTGGGGGGACTTAGGACCCCAGCATTTT. Full variable domain (remainder filled in from reference TRBV7-8 and TRBJ1-5): GAGVSQSPRYKVAKRGQDVALRCDPISGHVSLFWYQQALGQGPEFLTYFQNEAQLDKSGLPSDRFFAERPEGSVSTLKIQRTQQEDSAVYLCASSLVWGDLGPQHFGDGTRLSIL.

The chain uses TRBV18 and TRBJ2-7; D is possibly TRBD1 (6 bases). Trimming cost V 3 bases and J 2 bases, with 11 bases left between them. In germline, CDR1 is KGHSH, CDR2 LQKENI. The CDR3 runs to 14 residues. The CDR3 coding sequence is TGTGCCAGCTCACCGACAGGTCAGGCCTACGAGCAGTACTTC. This encodes CASSPTGQAYEQYF.

The V gene is TRBV2, the J gene TRBJ2-2; 7 bases fit TRBD2. CDR3 size: 17 residues. After removal of 1 base from V and 1 base from J, the junction contained 6 bases not matched to a gene. CDR1 SNHLY and CDR2 FYNNEI come from the germline V gene. The CDR3: CASSEGLAAMNTGELFF. CDR3 nucleotides: TGTGCCAGCAGTGAAGGACTAGCTGCTATGAACACCGGGGAGCTGTTTTTT.

V gene TRBV6-6 combines with J gene TRBJ1-4; 9 bases match TRBD1. The CDR3 is 14 amino acids. The J segment lost 4 bases and the V segment lost 6 bases, leaving 3 bases of the junction unmatched. Germline V lookup: CDR1 MNHNY, CDR2 SVGAGI (reference sequence). CDR3 sequence (DNA): TGTGCCAGCAGGCCGACAGGGGGTAATGAAAAACTGTTTTTT. Translated: CASRPTGGNEKLFF.

The rearrangement joins TRBV7-9 to TRBJ1-1; D is perhaps TRBD1 (5 bases). Per germline, CDR1 SEHNR and CDR2 FQNEAQ (reference sequence). This CDR3 has 12 residues. With 1 base removed from V and 8 bases from J, the gap between germline ends came to 8 bases. The DNA for the CDR3 is TGTGCCAGCAGCTTAGTCGGGGGGGAAGCTTTCTTT. Translation gives CASSLVGGEAFF. Based on the CDR3 plus reference TRBV7-9 and TRBJ1-1, the full variable domain is DTGVSQNPRHKITKRGQNVTFRCDPISEHNRLYWYRQTLGQGPEFLTYFQNEAQLEKSRLLSDRFSAERPKGSFSTLEIQRTEQGDSAMYLCASSLVGGEAFFGQGTRLTVV.

The chain is built from TRBV30 and TRBJ1-6, with D tentatively TRBD1 (6 bases). V was pared by 3 bases and J by 12 bases, with 9 bases between. Germline loops: CDR1 GTSNPN, CDR2 SVGIG (reference sequence). CDR3 length equals 11 residues. CDR3 coding DNA: TGTGCCTGGAGAACCAGGGGACCCCTCCACTTT. Its protein is CAWRTRGPLHF.

V is TRBV20-1 and J is TRBJ2-7; maybe TRBD2 (6 bases). The ends were cut back, 0 bases at V and 10 bases at J, with 10 bases in the middle. This CDR3 has 11 amino acids. In germline, CDR1 is DFQATT, CDR2 SNEGSKA (reference sequence). DNA for the CDR3: TGCAGTGCTAGAGATCCGGGAGAACAGTACTTC. Amino acids: CSARDPGEQYF.

The rearrangement links TRBV19 to TRBJ2-7, with a possible D match to TRBD2 (7 bases). Trimming cost V 7 bases and J 6 bases, with 19 bases left between them. The CDR3 length is 14 residues. Germline V CDR1 and CDR2: LNHDA, SQIVND (reference sequence). The CDR3 protein is CASTPRGGSGEQYF. The CDR3 DNA reads as TGTGCCAGTACCCCAAGGGGGGGATCTGGCGAGCAGTACTTC.

The chain recombines TRBV3-1 (or the pseudogene TRBV3-2) with TRBJ2-7, with 8 bases that match TRBD1. This CDR3 spans 15 amino acids. With 0 bases clipped from V and 6 bases from J, the junction kept 7 bases outside the gene matches. Per the germline V gene, CDR1 is LGHDT and CDR2 is YNNKEL (reference sequence). For the CDR3, the DNA is TGTGCCAGCAGCCAAGAAGGAGGCAGGGGGCGCGAGCAGTACTTC. Protein sequence: CASSQEGGRGREQYF.

This rearrangement joins TRBV5-8 to TRBJ1-4; 7 nucleotides align to TRBD1. J lost 2 bases, V lost 3 bases, and 1 base had no gene match. This CDR3 comprises 14 residues. CDR1 SGHTS and CDR2 YDEGEE come from the germline V gene. This CDR3 is CASSWGQTNEKLFF. The CDR3 coding sequence is TGTGCCAGCAGCTGGGGACAGACTAATGAAAAACTGTTTTTT.

The chain has TRBV6-1 and TRBJ2-1; 12 bases align to TRBD2. The trim removed 4 bases at V and 2 bases at J, leaving 12 bases unmatched. The CDR3 is made up of 19 amino acids. Germline loops: CDR1 MNHNS, CDR2 SASEGT. This chain's CDR3 is CASSAPGGLAGGAYNEQFF. The DNA of the CDR3 is TGTGCCAGCAGTGCCCCGGGTGGGCTAGCGGGGGGGGCCTACAATGAGCAGTTCTTC.

The V gene is TRBV7-3, the J gene TRBJ2-5; a possible D gene is TRBD1 (7 bases). Germline V CDR1 and CDR2: SGHTA, FQGTGA. Trimming took off 0 bases at V and 5 bases at J, with 10 bases between the two ends. This CDR3 is 14 amino acids long. CDR3 in amino acids: CASSLTSGGETQYF. For the CDR3, the DNA is TGTGCCAGCAGCTTAACTTCAGGGGGGGAGACCCAGTACTTC.

This clone was observed a handful of times. The V and J genes are TRBV21-1 and TRBJ1-1; TRBD1 reflects the table's D call only, with no check against the DNA. TRBV21-1 is termed a pseudogene. CDR3 length: 15 amino acids. Written as DNA, the CDR3 is TGTGCCAGCAGTACGGACAGGGCTATGAACACTGAAGCTTTCTTT. Its translation: CASSTDRAMNTEAFF.